This passage covers 20 T cell receptor beta chains from one sample sequenced in a study of blood T cell repertoires in COVID-19. This table comes from immunoSEQ multiplex PCR, and its TCRdb copy is limited to in-frame clones, with some not included. The sample has about 55,000 clones; roughly 85% are singletons. The specimen was peripheral blood. The receptor source for this set is a human donor in a cohort sampled during active COVID-19.

This clone was recorded only once. V and J are TRBV5-1 and TRBJ1-1; a possible D gene is TRBD1 (5 bases). V was shortened by 4 bases and J by 3 bases, with 28 bases between the two germline ends. Per the germline V gene, CDR1 is SGHRS and CDR2 is YFSETQ. This CDR3 region has 19 residues. Written as DNA, the CDR3 is TGCGCCAGCAGCCTAACCATGGGGAGGGGAAGGGGAAAGGACACTGAAGCTTTCTTT. This sequence encodes CASSLTMGRGRGKDTEAFF.

The J gene is TRBJ2-1, the V gene TRBV30, with TRBD1 matching over 9 bases. The germline CDR1 and CDR2 sequences are GTSNPN and SVGIG (reference sequence). This CDR3 has 14 residues. After removal of 0 bases from V and 8 bases from J, the junction contained 5 bases not matched to a gene. DNA for the CDR3: TGTGCCTGGAGTGTCAACAGGGGGCGGGATGAGCAGTTCTTC. This encodes CAWSVNRGRDEQFF.

V and J are TRBV19 and TRBJ2-7; perhaps TRBD1 as D (5 bases). V gave up 4 bases and J gave up 3 bases, with 13 bases separating them. CDR3 length: 14 residues. Germline CDR1 and CDR2: LNHDA and SQIVND (reference sequence). The CDR3 is CASSTPPRDYEQYF. CDR3 DNA: TGTGCCAGTAGTACCCCGCCCAGGGACTACGAGCAGTACTTC. The full variable domain, with the rest looked up from reference TRBV19 and TRBJ2-7, is DGGITQSPKYLFRKEGQNVTLSCEQNLNHDAMYWYRQDPGQGLRLIYYSQIVNDFQKGDIAEGYSVSREKKESFPLTVTSAQKNPTAFYLCASSTPPRDYEQYFGPGTRLTVT.

The chain combines TRBV13 with TRBJ2-1, with a possible D match to TRBD2 (6 bases). The V end was cut by 7 bases, the J end by 3 bases, with 19 bases between. CDR1 and CDR2 (germline): PRHDT, FYEKMQ (reference sequence). This CDR3 comprises 16 residues. DNA of the CDR3: TGTGCCAGCACCCCCGAGCGTATGCGGGGCTACAATGAGCAGTTCTTC. Its protein product is CASTPERMRGYNEQFF.

This clone was recorded once. V is TRBV5-5 and J is TRBJ1-1, with D unclear. CDR1 is SGHKS, CDR2 YYEKEE, per germline (reference sequence). This CDR3 contains 15 residues. The V end was cut by 0 bases, the J end by 2 bases, with 11 bases between. The CDR3 region has the DNA TGTGCCAGCAGCTTGGTGGGCCAGACAAACACTGAAGCTTTCTTT. Its translation: CASSLVGQTNTEAFF.

J is TRBJ2-1 and V is TRBV7-8; no clear D gene. Germline V gene lookup returns CDR1 SGHVS and CDR2 FQNEAQ. CDR3 length: 14 amino acids. Trimming stripped 1 base from V and 6 bases from J, with 10 bases between. The CDR3 reads CASSLVSFSNEQFF. CDR3 DNA: TGTGCCAGCAGCTTAGTAAGCTTTTCCAATGAGCAGTTCTTC.

This clone was counted a single time. V usage is TRBV27 and J usage is TRBJ2-3; TRBD2 aligns across 12 bases. CDR3 size: 17 residues. V was pared by 3 bases and J by 2 bases, with 6 bases of the junction left unmatched. Germline CDR1 reads MNHEY; CDR2 reads SMNVEV (reference sequence). The DNA for the CDR3 is TGTGCCAGCAGTTTGACCGGACTAGCGGGGTACACAGATACGCAGTATTTT. Its protein is CASSLTGLAGYTDTQYF.

V is TRBV10-1 and J is TRBJ1-1; no clear D gene. CDR3 size: 15 residues. V lost 2 bases and J lost 1, with 11 bases in between. Germline V gives CDR1 WNHNN, CDR2 SYGVQD (reference sequence). The CDR3 reads CASSEPGNGNTEAFF. The CDR3 DNA follows: TGCGCCAGCAGTGAGCCAGGTAACGGGAACACTGAAGCTTTCTTT.

The V call is TRBV18, the J call TRBJ2-7; D perhaps matches TRBD2 (6 bases). Per the germline V gene, CDR1 is KGHSH and CDR2 is LQKENI. V shed 0 bases and J shed 6 bases, with 18 bases lying between them. CDR3 length: 16 residues. The DNA of the CDR3 is TGTGCCAGCTCACCACCCCGGGACTCCCTCTCGTCCGAGCAGTACTTC. Encoded protein: CASSPPRDSLSSEQYF.

This chain's CDR3 is CASSQSGTGGGQPQHF. Written as DNA, the CDR3 is TGTGCCAGCAGCCAATCAGGGACAGGGGGCGGACAGCCCCAGCATTTT. The chain employs TRBV3-1 (or the pseudogene TRBV3-2) and TRBJ1-5; 12 nucleotides line up with TRBD1. CDR3 length equals 16 residues. Germline assignment: CDR1 LGHDT and CDR2 YNNKEL (reference sequence). Trimming took 2 bases from V and 7 from J; bases not matched to a gene: 6.

The J gene is TRBJ2-7, the V gene TRBV5-1; D not resolved. The V and J ends lost 1 base and 0 bases respectively, with 11 bases between them. There are 15 residues in the CDR3. Germline V gene sequence: CDR1 SGHRS, CDR2 YFSETQ. The CDR3 DNA sequence: TGCGCCAGCAGCTTGTGGCTAGAGAGCTCCTACGAGCAGTACTTC. This codes for CASSLWLESSYEQYF.

The J gene is TRBJ1-2, the V gene TRBV27; D may be TRBD1 (6 bases). Trimming pared 5 bases from V and 1 base from J, leaving 11 bases between. Germline V gives CDR1 MNHEY, CDR2 SMNVEV (reference sequence). CDR3 length: 14 residues. CDR3 in amino acids: CASSGGGFNYGYTF. CDR3 coding DNA: TGTGCCAGCAGTGGGGGGGGCTTTAACTATGGCTACACCTTC.

This chain uses TRBV19 with TRBJ2-1, with 7 bases lining up with TRBD2. CDR1 is LNHDA and CDR2 is SQIVND in the germline V gene (reference sequence). CDR3 length equals 13 residues. Trimming at V came to 7 bases and at J to 4 bases, leaving 4 bases not matched to a gene. CDR3 in amino acids: CASTPAGYNEQFF. CDR3 DNA sequence: TGTGCCAGTACCCCAGCGGGATACAATGAGCAGTTCTTC.

This clone turned up a few times. The V gene is TRBV4-1, the J gene TRBJ2-7; TRBD1 aligns across 7 bases. Germline V gene data show CDR1 as MGHRA and CDR2 as YSYEKL. The ends lost 3 bases at V and 6 bases at J; junction bases unmatched: 14. The CDR3 extends over 16 amino acids. CDR3 amino acids: CASSQASGQVGLEQYF. The DNA of the CDR3 is TGCGCCAGCAGCCAGGCGAGCGGACAGGTGGGGCTCGAGCAGTACTTC.

The rearrangement joins TRBV5-1 to TRBJ1-2; perhaps TRBD1 as D (5 bases). Trimming took off 0 bases at V and 0 bases at J, with 12 bases between the two ends. Germline CDR1 and CDR2: SGHRS and YFSETQ. The CDR3 is 16 residues long. CDR3 amino acids: CASSLEHVTANYGYTF. In DNA, the CDR3 is TGCGCCAGCAGCTTGGAGCATGTGACAGCTAACTATGGCTACACCTTC.

This clone has more than one count but fewer than ten. The V call is TRBV7-9, the J call TRBJ2-1; 14 bases fit TRBD2. Losses at the gene ends were 2 bases for V and 9 bases for J; bases not matched to a gene: 6. The CDR3 spans 16 residues. Germline V CDR1 and CDR2: SEHNR, FQNEAQ (reference sequence). The CDR3 is CASSLLGLAGVREQFF. CDR3 DNA sequence: TGTGCCAGCAGCTTATTGGGACTAGCGGGAGTTCGTGAGCAGTTCTTC.

A few counts support this clone. This chain joins TRBV18 and TRBJ1-2, with D unclear. In germline, CDR1 is KGHSH, CDR2 LQKENI. V was shortened by 1 base and J by 4 bases, with 13 bases between the two germline ends. This CDR3 has 15 residues. CDR3 loop: CASSPRREGSYGYTF. CDR3 DNA: TGTGCCAGCTCACCACGGAGGGAAGGGAGCTATGGCTACACCTTC.

The chain uses TRBV24-1 and TRBJ2-7, with 7 bases aligning to TRBD1. The CDR3 has 15 residues. CDR1 and CDR2 from the germline V gene are KGHDR and SFDVKD. Trimming at V came to 5 bases and at J to 3 bases, leaving 9 bases not matched to a gene. This chain's CDR3 is CATSGGPGQNYEQYF. For the CDR3, the DNA is TGTGCCACCAGTGGGGGGCCGGGACAGAACTACGAGCAGTACTTC.

This rearrangement joins TRBV18 to TRBJ1-4, with a weak D call TRBD1 (5 bases). Trimming took off 5 bases at V and 5 bases at J, with 9 bases between the two ends. The CDR3 is 13 amino acids. The germline CDR1 and CDR2 sequences are KGHSH and LQKENI. CDR3 amino acids: CASSRQLNEKLFF. CDR3 DNA sequence: TGTGCCAGCTCAAGACAGTTAAATGAAAAACTGTTTTTT.

The chain is built from TRBV2 and TRBJ1-5; D unclear. The CDR3 sequence is 14 residues long. Germline CDR1 SNHLY, CDR2 FYNNEI. Trimming cost V 0 bases and J 4 bases, with 7 bases left between them. The CDR3 spells CASSEAQKNQPQHF. The CDR3 nucleotides read TGTGCCAGCAGTGAAGCCCAGAAGAATCAGCCCCAGCATTTT.